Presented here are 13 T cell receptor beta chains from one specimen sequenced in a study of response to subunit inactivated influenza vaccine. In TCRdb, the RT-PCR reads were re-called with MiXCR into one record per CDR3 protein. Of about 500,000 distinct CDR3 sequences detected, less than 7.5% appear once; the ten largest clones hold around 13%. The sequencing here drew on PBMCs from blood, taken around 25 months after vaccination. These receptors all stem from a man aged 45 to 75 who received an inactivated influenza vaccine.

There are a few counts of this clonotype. CDR3 in DNA: TGCAGCGTTGAGGCTAGCCTCACAGATACGCAGTATTTT. This encodes CSVEASLTDTQYF. This chain joins TRBV29-1 and TRBJ2-3; tentatively, D is TRBD2 (5 bases). The CDR3 runs to 13 residues. Germline values: CDR1 SQVTM, CDR2 ANQGSEA. The ends were cut back, 3 bases at V and 2 bases at J, with 9 bases in the middle.

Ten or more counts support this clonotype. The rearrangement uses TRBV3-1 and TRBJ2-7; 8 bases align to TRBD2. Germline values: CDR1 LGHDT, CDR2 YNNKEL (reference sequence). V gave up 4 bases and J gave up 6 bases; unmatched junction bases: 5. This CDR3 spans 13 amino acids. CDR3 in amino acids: CASSPRLATEQYF. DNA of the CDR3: TGTGCCAGCAGCCCTAGACTAGCGACCGAGCAGTACTTC.

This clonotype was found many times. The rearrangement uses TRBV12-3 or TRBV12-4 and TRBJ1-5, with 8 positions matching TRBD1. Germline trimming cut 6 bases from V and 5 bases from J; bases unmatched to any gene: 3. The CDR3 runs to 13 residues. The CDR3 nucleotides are TGTGCCAGCAGCAGGACAGGGCATCAGCCCCAGCATTTT. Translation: CASSRTGHQPQHF.

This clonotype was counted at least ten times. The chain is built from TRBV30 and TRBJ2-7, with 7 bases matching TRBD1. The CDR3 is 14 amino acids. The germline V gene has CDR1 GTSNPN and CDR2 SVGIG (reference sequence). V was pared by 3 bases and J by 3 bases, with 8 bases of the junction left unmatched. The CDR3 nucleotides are TGTGCCTGGAGGGTGGGACAGCGCATCTACGAGCAGTACTTC. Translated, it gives CAWRVGQRIYEQYF.

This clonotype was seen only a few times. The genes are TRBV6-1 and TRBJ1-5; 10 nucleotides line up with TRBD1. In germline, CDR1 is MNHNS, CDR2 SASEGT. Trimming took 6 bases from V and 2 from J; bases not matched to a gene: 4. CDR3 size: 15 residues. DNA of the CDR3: TGTGCCAGCAGATCGGGACAGGGGCGCAATCAGCCCCAGCATTTT. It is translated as CASRSGQGRNQPQHF.

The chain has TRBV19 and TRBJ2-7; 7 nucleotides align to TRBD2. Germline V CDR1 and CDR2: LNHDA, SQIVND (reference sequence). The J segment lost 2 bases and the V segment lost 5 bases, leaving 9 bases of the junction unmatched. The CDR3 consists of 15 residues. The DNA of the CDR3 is TGTGCCAGTAGTGTCTCGGCGGGAGAAACCTACGAGCAGTACTTC. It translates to CASSVSAGETYEQYF. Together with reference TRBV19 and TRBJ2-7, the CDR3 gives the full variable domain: DGGITQSPKYLFRKEGQNVTLSCEQNLNHDAMYWYRQDPGQGLRLIYYSQIVNDFQKGDIAEGYSVSREKKESFPLTVTSAQKNPTAFYLCASSVSAGETYEQYFGPGTRLTVT.

The CDR3 coding sequence is TGTGCCAGCAGCCTAGGACTAGCGGGACAGAATGAGCAGTTCTTC. It specifies CASSLGLAGQNEQFF. The gene calls are TRBV12-3 or TRBV12-4 and TRBJ2-1, with TRBD2 matching over 12 bases. The J segment lost 7 bases and the V segment lost 6 bases, leaving 7 bases of the junction unmatched. CDR3 size: 15 residues.

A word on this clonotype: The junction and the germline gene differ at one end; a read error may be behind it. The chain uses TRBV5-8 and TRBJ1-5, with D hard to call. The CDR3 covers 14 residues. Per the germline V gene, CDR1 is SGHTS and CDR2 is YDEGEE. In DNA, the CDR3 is TGTGCCAGCAGCCTTTCCGGGAGCAATCAGCTCCAGCATTTT. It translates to CASSLSGSNQLQHF. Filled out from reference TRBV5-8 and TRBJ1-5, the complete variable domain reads EAGVTQSPTHLIKTRGQQATLRCSPISGHTSVYWYQQALGLGLQFLLWYDEGEERNRGNFPPRFSGRQFPNYSSELNVNALELEDSALYLCASSLSGSNQLQHFGDGTRLSIL.

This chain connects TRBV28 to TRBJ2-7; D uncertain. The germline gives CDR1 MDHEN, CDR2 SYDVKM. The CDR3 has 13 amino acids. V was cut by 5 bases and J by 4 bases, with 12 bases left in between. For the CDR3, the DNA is TGTGCCAGCAGTCCTCTCCCGCTTTACGAGCAGTACTTC. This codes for CASSPLPLYEQYF.

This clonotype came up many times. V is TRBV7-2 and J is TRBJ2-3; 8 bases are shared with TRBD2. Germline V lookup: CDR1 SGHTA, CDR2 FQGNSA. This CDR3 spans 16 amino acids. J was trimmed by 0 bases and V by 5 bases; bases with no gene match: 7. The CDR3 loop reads CASSRLGGGSTDTQYF. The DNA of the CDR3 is TGTGCCAGCAGCCGACTTGGCGGGGGGAGCACAGATACGCAGTATTTT.

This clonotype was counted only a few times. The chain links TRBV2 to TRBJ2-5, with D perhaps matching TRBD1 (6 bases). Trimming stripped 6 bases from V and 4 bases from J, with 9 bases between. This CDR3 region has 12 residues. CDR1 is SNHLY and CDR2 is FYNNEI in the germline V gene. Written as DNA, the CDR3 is TGTGCCAGCAGAGGACAGTTAGAGACCCAGTACTTC. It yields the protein CASRGQLETQYF. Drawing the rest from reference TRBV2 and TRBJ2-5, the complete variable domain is EPEVTQTPSHQVTQMGQEVILRCVPISNHLYFYWYRQILGQKVEFLVSFYNNEISEKSEIFDDQFSVERPDGSNFTLKIRSTKLEDSAMYFCASRGQLETQYFGPGTRLLVL.

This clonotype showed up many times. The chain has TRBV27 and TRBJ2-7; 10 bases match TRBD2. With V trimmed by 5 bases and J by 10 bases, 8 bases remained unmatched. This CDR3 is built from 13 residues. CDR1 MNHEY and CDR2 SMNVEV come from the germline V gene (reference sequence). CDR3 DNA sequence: TGTGCCAGCAGTCCGACTAGCGGGTACATACAGTACTTC. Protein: CASSPTSGYIQYF.

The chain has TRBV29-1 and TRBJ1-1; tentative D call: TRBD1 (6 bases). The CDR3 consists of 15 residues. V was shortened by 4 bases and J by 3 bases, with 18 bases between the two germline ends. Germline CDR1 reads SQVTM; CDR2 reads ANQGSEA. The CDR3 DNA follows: TGCAGCGTTGCCCAGCGGCAGGGGTGGGACACTGAAGCTTTCTTT. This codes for CSVAQRQGWDTEAFF.